This T cell receptor beta chain was sequenced for a study of beta chain features in type 1 diabetes. General study results and limits: Whatever favoring of shorter templates PCR might show would apply equally to patients and controls.

Germline CDR1 GTSNPN, CDR2 SVGIG (reference sequence). This CDR3 contains 17 residues. Unmatched junction bases numbered 11, after V lost 2 bases and J lost 3 bases. A heparinised blood draw that averaged about 100 mL was obtained once from each donor. This clone has only a few counts. As yet, its antigen is unknown. Expressed TCRB transcripts were sequenced because the entire RNA isolate underwent reverse transcription. Using immunoSEQ multiplex PCR, the repertoire was profiled, and TCRdb retains in-frame clones only, with some absent. The sample consists of 400,000 to 450,000 clones, about 15% of them appearing once.

This clonotype was sampled from a man aged 25-45 years in good health. The rearrangement uses TRBV30 and TRBJ2-7; TRBD2 aligns across 12 bases. The specimen was naive CD4+ T cells from blood. This CDR3 is CAWSSRALAGGIYEQYV. CDR3 bases: TGTGCCTGGAGTTCCCGAGCGCTAGCGGGAGGGATCTACGAGCAGTACGTC.